Presented here are 9 T cell receptor beta chains from one specimen sequenced in a study of identical twins. A single record per CDR3 protein comes from TCRdb applying MiXCR to the 5' RACE reads. The data contain nearly 200,000 distinct CDR3 sequences, less than 20% of them singletons. The sample also formed part of further work on T cells expressing NK-cell markers.

The sequencing sample was made of CD8+ T cells sorted from blood. These receptor sequences come from a woman in her late teens or twenties in good health.

This clonotype was recorded at least ten times. The chain employs TRBV12-3 or TRBV12-4 and TRBJ2-2; D call uncertain. V was cut by 1 base and J by 7 bases, with 7 bases left in between. The CDR3 totals 13 residues. CDR3 sequence (DNA): TGTGCCAGCAGTTTAGGGAGTAGCGGGGAGCTGTTTTTT. Residues: CASSLGSSGELFF.

This clonotype was seen many times. The chain couples TRBV11-2 to TRBJ2-7, with TRBD2 matching 8 bases. Germline V CDR1 and CDR2: SGHAT, FQNNGV. J lost 2 bases, V lost 3 bases, and 6 bases had no gene match. CDR3 length: 15 amino acids. The CDR3 DNA follows: TGTGCCAGCAGCTTCGCTAGCGGGCCCACCTACGAGCAGTACTTC. This codes for CASSFASGPTYEQYF.

This clonotype has only a few counts. The chain is built from TRBV10-3 and TRBJ1-2, with a tentative D call TRBD1 (5 bases). The ends were cut back, 6 bases at V and 8 bases at J, with 16 bases in the middle. Germline lookup yields CDR1 ENHRY and CDR2 SYGVKD. The length of the CDR3 is 13 residues. The chain's CDR3 is CAISQHRGEGYTF. The CDR3 coding sequence is TGTGCCATCAGCCAACATCGGGGGGAAGGCTACACCTTC.

This clonotype was seen more than once but under ten times. This chain connects TRBV12-3 or TRBV12-4 to TRBJ1-2; no definite D call. V lost 3 bases and J 2 bases, leaving 7 bases between the germline ends. The CDR3 covers 13 residues. The CDR3 region is CASSFTPNYGYTF. The DNA for the CDR3 is TGTGCCAGCAGTTTCACACCAAACTATGGCTACACCTTC.

This clonotype has only a few counts. This chain joins TRBV6-2 or TRBV6-3 and TRBJ2-7; D remains unclear. The CDR3 spans 13 residues. Germline V gene data show CDR1 as MNHEY and CDR2 as SVGEGT. V shed 2 bases and J shed 5 bases, with 10 bases lying between them. Here the CDR3 reads CASSYQLGNEQYF. DNA of the CDR3: TGTGCCAGCAGTTACCAACTCGGCAACGAGCAGTACTTC.

This clonotype was counted between two and nine times. This chain joins TRBV7-9 and TRBJ1-2; D uncertain. The CDR3 has 14 amino acids. Germline V CDR1 and CDR2: SEHNR, FQNEAQ (reference sequence). Deletions cut 5 bases from V and 14 bases from J, with 24 bases between. The CDR3, as DNA: TGTGCCAGCAGCCCTCTTGCCAGCCAGGTCGTCTGGACCTTC. Translating gives CASSPLASQVVWTF.

There are a few counts of this clonotype. V gene TRBV5-1 combines with J gene TRBJ1-1; D uncertain. V gave up 1 base and J gave up 1 base, with 17 bases separating them. CDR3 length: 17 residues. Germline CDR1 is SGHRS and CDR2 is YFSETQ. The CDR3 DNA reads as TGCGCCAGCAGCTTGCCATCGGCAACGGCGAGGAACACTGAAGCTTTCTTT. Amino acids: CASSLPSATARNTEAFF. Based on the CDR3 plus reference TRBV5-1 and TRBJ1-1, the full variable domain is KAGVTQTPRYLIKTRGQQVTLSCSPISGHRSVSWYQQTPGQGLQFLFEYFSETQRNKGNFPGRFSGRQFSNSRSEMNVSTLELGDSALYLCASSLPSATARNTEAFFGQGTRLTVV.

The rearrangement links TRBV7-9 to TRBJ2-5; 8 bases map to TRBD2. With V trimmed by 11 bases and J by 3 bases, 5 bases remained unmatched. This CDR3 comprises 12 residues. Germline V gene lookup returns CDR1 SEHNR and CDR2 FQNEAQ (reference sequence). The CDR3 protein is CASSGGKETQYF. In DNA, the CDR3 is TGTGCCTCTTCGGGGGGGAAAGAGACCCAGTACTTC.

The CDR3 sequence: CATSISDFSNQPQHF. DNA for the CDR3: TGTGCCACCAGCATCTCCGATTTCAGTAATCAGCCCCAGCATTTT. V usage is TRBV15 and J usage is TRBJ1-5; D unresolved. Germline CDR1 is LNHNV and CDR2 is YYDKDF (reference sequence). The CDR3 loop spans 15 amino acids. Trimming pared 4 bases from V and 4 bases from J, leaving 14 bases between.